The T cell receptor (beta chain) under discussion was sequenced for a study of blood T cell repertoires in COVID-19. The protocol was immunoSEQ multiplex PCR, while the TCRdb copy is restricted to in-frame clones and leaves out a portion. Of more than 75,000 clones listed, roughly 82% are singletons. Trimming removed 4 bases from V and 4 bases from J, with 13 bases in between. This CDR3 contains 14 residues. Germline V lookup: CDR1 MDHEN, CDR2 SYDVKM. This chain joins TRBV28 and TRBJ2-5; D may be TRBD1 (7 bases). This clonotype originated in a man aged 55 to 70 with acute or convalescent COVID-19. The material sequenced was peripheral blood. This CDR3 is CASSSYRGLETQYF. CDR3 DNA sequence: TGTGCCAGCAGTTCATACAGGGGACTAGAGACCCAGTACTTC.